The 27 T cell receptor beta chains below were found in one sample sequenced in a study of T cell responses to AZD1222 COVID-19 vaccine. Clones were read by immunoSEQ multiplex PCR, and TCRdb kept only the in-frame ones, dropping some. The repertoire holds about 42,000 clones, with approximately 89% as singletons. The sample here was peripheral blood, taken 28 days after the second AZD1222 dose. The source is an adult who received the AZD1222 COVID-19 vaccine.

The rearrangement joins TRBV5-1 to TRBJ1-5; D is perhaps TRBD1 (6 bases). This CDR3 has 15 amino acids. Trimming stripped 0 bases from V and 0 bases from J, with 7 bases between. Germline V gene data show CDR1 as SGHRS and CDR2 as YFSETQ. CDR3 in DNA: TGCGCCAGCAGCTTGGGGACAGATAGCAATCAGCCCCAGCATTTT. It codes for CASSLGTDSNQPQHF. Supplemented by reference TRBV5-1 and TRBJ1-5, the full variable domain reads KAGVTQTPRYLIKTRGQQVTLSCSPISGHRSVSWYQQTPGQGLQFLFEYFSETQRNKGNFPGRFSGRQFSNSRSEMNVSTLELGDSALYLCASSLGTDSNQPQHFGDGTRLSIL.

This chain links TRBV29-1 with TRBJ1-1; 8 bases align to TRBD1. CDR3 length equals 14 residues. The ends lost 2 bases at V and 0 bases at J; junction bases unmatched: 2. Germline-derived CDR1 and CDR2 are SQVTM and ANQGSEA. CDR3 residues: CSVERQGLNTEAFF. In nucleotides, the CDR3 is TGCAGCGTTGAAAGACAGGGGCTGAACACTGAAGCTTTCTTT.

This chain uses TRBV9 with TRBJ2-7; possible D gene TRBD1, 7 bases. This CDR3 comprises 13 residues. With 6 bases removed from V and 4 bases from J, the gap between germline ends came to 14 bases. Germline V CDR1 and CDR2: SGDLS, YYNGEE. In nucleotides, the CDR3 is TGTGCCAGCAATGTGCAGGGGGGATACGAGCAGTACTTC. Amino acids: CASNVQGGYEQYF.

Concerning this clone itself: This sample also contains other DNA sequences that code for the same CDR3. This chain uses TRBV2 with TRBJ2-7, with 10 bases fitting TRBD1. V shed 4 bases and J 3 bases; nucleotides not matched to a gene: 3. Germline CDR1 is SNHLY and CDR2 is FYNNEI. This CDR3 has 14 residues. The CDR3 protein is CASSVGTGDYEQYF. The DNA for the CDR3 is TGTGCCAGCAGTGTAGGGACAGGGGACTACGAGCAGTACTTC. Drawing the rest from reference TRBV2 and TRBJ2-7, the complete variable domain is EPEVTQTPSHQVTQMGQEVILRCVPISNHLYFYWYRQILGQKVEFLVSFYNNEISEKSEIFDDQFSVERPDGSNFTLKIRSTKLEDSAMYFCASSVGTGDYEQYFGPGTRLTVT.

V and J are TRBV18 and TRBJ2-3; 7 nucleotides line up with TRBD2. The J segment lost 3 bases and the V segment lost 3 bases, leaving 12 bases of the junction unmatched. CDR3 length: 17 amino acids. Per the germline V gene, CDR1 is KGHSH and CDR2 is LQKENI. The CDR3 bases are TGTGCCAGCTCACCGTCGTCTAGCGGAGTAGGTACAGATACGCAGTATTTT. Translating it yields CASSPSSSGVGTDTQYF. The complete variable domain, with remaining parts taken from reference TRBV18 and TRBJ2-3, reads NAGVMQNPRHLVRRRGQEARLRCSPMKGHSHVYWYRQLPEEGLKFMVYLQKENIIDESGMPKERFSAEFPKEGPSILRIQQVVRGDSAAYFCASSPSSSGVGTDTQYFGPGTRLTVL.

The V and J genes are TRBV7-2 and TRBJ1-5; D unclear. Per the germline V gene, CDR1 is SGHTA and CDR2 is FQGNSA. This CDR3 comprises 15 residues. V lost 5 bases and J 0 bases, leaving 11 bases between the germline ends. DNA for the CDR3: TGTGCCAGCAGCCATACAGTCTTTAGCAATCAGCCCCAGCATTTT. This encodes CASSHTVFSNQPQHF.

This sequence joins TRBV27 and TRBJ2-7; 9 nucleotides agree with TRBD1. The CDR3 consists of 13 residues. Germline V lookup: CDR1 MNHEY, CDR2 SMNVEV (reference sequence). The V gene end was trimmed by 8 bases and the J gene end by 6 bases; junction bases not matched to a gene: 8. CDR3 in DNA: TGTGCCAGCGCCTCCGGGACAGGGCTCGAGCAGTACTTC. Its translation: CASASGTGLEQYF.

V usage is TRBV3-1 (or the pseudogene TRBV3-2) and J usage is TRBJ2-1; no clear D. The CDR3 consists of 14 residues. Between the trimmed V and J ends, which lost 0 bases and 3 bases, there was a span of 6 bases. Germline-derived CDR1 and CDR2 are LGHDT and YNNKEL (reference sequence). Here the CDR3 reads CASSQDRFYNEQFF. In nucleotides, the CDR3 is TGTGCCAGCAGCCAAGACAGGTTCTACAATGAGCAGTTCTTC.

The chain employs TRBV4-3 and TRBJ2-1, with 10 bases lining up with TRBD2. Germline V gives CDR1 LGHNA, CDR2 YSLEER. V was pared by 0 bases and J by 0 bases, with 14 bases of the junction left unmatched. CDR3 length equals 21 residues. The CDR3 loop reads CASSQEWSLAGVPASYNEQFF. CDR3 sequence (DNA): TGCGCCAGCAGCCAAGAATGGTCCCTAGCGGGAGTTCCGGCCTCCTACAATGAGCAGTTCTTC.

This clone was observed once. The chain combines TRBV29-1 with TRBJ1-1; unclear D gene. With 6 bases removed from V and 6 bases from J, the gap between germline ends came to 8 bases. Germline lookup yields CDR1 SQVTM and CDR2 ANQGSEA. The CDR3 length is 10 residues. CDR3 nucleotides: TGCAGCGTCCTCGACCCTGAAGCTTTCTTT. Translation: CSVLDPEAFF.

V is TRBV28 and J is TRBJ1-1; the D is unclear. Germline V CDR1 and CDR2: MDHEN, SYDVKM. This CDR3 region has 13 residues. The V and J ends lost 6 bases and 2 bases respectively, with 10 bases between them. CDR3 amino acids: CASSWSQNTEAFF. The CDR3 DNA follows: TGTGCCAGCAGCTGGAGCCAAAACACTGAAGCTTTCTTT.

The rearrangement joins TRBV19 to TRBJ2-7; 8 bases agree with TRBD2. The CDR3 is 14 amino acids. The V gene end was trimmed by 4 bases and the J gene end by 2 bases; junction bases not matched to a gene: 4. Germline V gives CDR1 LNHDA, CDR2 SQIVND (reference sequence). The CDR3 protein is CASSKSLAAYEQYF. CDR3 DNA sequence: TGTGCCAGTAGTAAGTCACTAGCGGCCTACGAGCAGTACTTC.

The rearrangement uses TRBV6-5 and TRBJ1-2, with TRBD1 as a possible D gene (5 bases). V lost 2 bases and J lost 4, with 11 bases in between. The CDR3 has 14 residues. Germline values: CDR1 MNHEY, CDR2 SVGAGI. In DNA, the CDR3 is TGTGCCAGCAGTTACGACAGCAAGTTCTATGGCTACACCTTC. This encodes CASSYDSKFYGYTF.

The V call is TRBV12-3 or TRBV12-4, the J call TRBJ2-7; D may correspond to TRBD1 or TRBD2 (5 bases each). The CDR3 runs 11 residues. The germline V and J ends were trimmed by 5 bases and 6 bases, with 8 bases remaining between them. The CDR3, as DNA: TGTGCCAGCAGTCAGGGAGCCGAGCAGTACTTC. Its translation is CASSQGAEQYF.

In its sample, this clone was seen once. This chain links TRBV12-5 with TRBJ1-5, with TRBD1 as a possible D gene (5 bases). Trimming cost V 1 base and J 0 bases, with 13 bases left between them. The germline V gene has CDR1 LGHNT and CDR2 FRNRAP. CDR3 length: 17 residues. Here the CDR3 reads CASGLGRDPLSNQPQHF. CDR3 DNA sequence: TGTGCTAGTGGTTTGGGCCGGGACCCCCTTAGCAATCAGCCCCAGCATTTT.

The CDR3 nucleotides are TGCGCCAGCAGCCTCACACAGCTTGGGGCGGGAGAAGCTTTCTTT. Encoded protein: CASSLTQLGAGEAFF. The rearrangement uses TRBV5-1 and TRBJ1-1; tentatively, D is TRBD1 (5 bases). Trimming took 4 bases from V and 8 from J, leaving 21 bases between them. The CDR3 loop spans 15 amino acids. Germline values: CDR1 SGHRS, CDR2 YFSETQ.

This chain links TRBV7-8 with TRBJ2-1; TRBD2 might be the D (6 bases). Germline CDR1 is SGHVS and CDR2 is FQNEAQ. V lost 0 bases, J lost 3 bases, and 9 bases lay in between. The CDR3 consists of 15 residues. DNA for the CDR3: TGTGCCAGCAGCTTAGCGGGACTGAACTACAATGAGCAGTTCTTC. Protein sequence: CASSLAGLNYNEQFF.

The chain uses TRBV5-1 and TRBJ2-1; 8 positions match TRBD1. This CDR3 region has 14 residues. In germline, CDR1 is SGHRS, CDR2 YFSETQ. With 4 bases clipped from V and 2 bases from J, the junction kept 2 bases outside the gene matches. This chain's CDR3 is CASSEGQAYNEQFF. Written as DNA, the CDR3 is TGCGCCAGCAGCGAGGGACAGGCCTACAATGAGCAGTTCTTC.

The chain links TRBV7-3 to TRBJ1-1; D is perhaps TRBD1 (6 bases). V was cut by 0 bases and J by 10 bases, with 12 bases left in between. CDR3 length: 13 residues. Germline assignment: CDR1 SGHTA and CDR2 FQGTGA. The CDR3 DNA reads TGTGCCAGCAGCTTAACGCAGGGGCTGGGAGCTTTCTTT. It encodes CASSLTQGLGAFF.

The chain combines TRBV5-6 with TRBJ1-1; TRBD1 aligns across 9 bases. Germline trimming cut 4 bases from V and 6 bases from J; bases unmatched to any gene: 22. Germline V gene data show CDR1 as SGHDT and CDR2 as YYEEEE. There are 19 residues in the CDR3. The CDR3 bases are TGTGCCAGCAGCCCTCGGGCGGGACAGGGAGGGGGTTCGGTCCCTGAAGCTTTCTTT. Its translation: CASSPRAGQGGGSVPEAFF.

The rearrangement uses TRBV4-2 and TRBJ2-6; a possible D gene is TRBD2 (5 bases). The CDR3 runs to 16 residues. The ends were cut back, 1 base at V and 1 base at J, with 8 bases in the middle. The germline CDR1 and CDR2 sequences are LGHNA and YNFKEQ. CDR3 bases: TGTGCCAGCAGCCAAGGGACTGGGTCTGGGGCCAACGTCCTGACTTTC. Its translation: CASSQGTGSGANVLTF.

The genes are TRBV7-8 and TRBJ2-1; 11 positions agree with TRBD2. The CDR3 is 15 amino acids. With V trimmed by 6 bases and J by 7 bases, 8 bases remained unmatched. Germline loops: CDR1 SGHVS, CDR2 FQNEAQ. The chain's CDR3 is CASRRIAGGQNEQFF. CDR3 in DNA: TGTGCCAGCAGGCGAATAGCGGGGGGGCAGAATGAGCAGTTCTTC.

V is TRBV6-2 or TRBV6-3 and J is TRBJ2-3, with D perhaps matching TRBD2 (5 bases). The CDR3 length is 17 residues. Germline V gene lookup returns CDR1 MNHEY and CDR2 SVGEGT. V lost 1 base, J lost 4 bases, and 18 bases lay in between. The DNA for the CDR3 is TGTGCCAGCAGTTACTTTCCCGGAGGTTCTGGGGCAGATACGCAGTATTTT. It translates to CASSYFPGGSGADTQYF.

V is TRBV3-1 (or the pseudogene TRBV3-2) and J is TRBJ2-5; the match to TRBD1 covers 9 bases. Germline V gives CDR1 LGHDT, CDR2 YNNKEL (reference sequence). V was clipped by 3 bases and J by 9 bases; unmatched bases: 8. The CDR3 extends over 14 amino acids. The CDR3 bases are TGTGCCAGCAGCCAGGTTACAGGGGGCGCGTCCCAGTACTTC. Protein: CASSQVTGGASQYF.

This rearrangement joins TRBV19 to TRBJ1-2; D may be TRBD1 (5 bases). CDR3 length: 14 amino acids. The germline CDR1 and CDR2 sequences are LNHDA and SQIVND (reference sequence). V lost 3 bases to trimming and J lost 7 bases, with 15 bases between them. The CDR3 sequence: CASSIGAGFGGYTF. In DNA, the CDR3 is TGTGCCAGTAGTATTGGGGCAGGGTTTGGTGGCTACACCTTC.

This clone was seen only once. The V gene is TRBV5-1, the J gene TRBJ1-2; a possible D gene is TRBD1 (5 bases). This CDR3 is built from 12 residues. V was trimmed by 2 bases and J by 7 bases, leaving 9 bases between them. Germline CDR1 reads SGHRS; CDR2 reads YFSETQ. The CDR3 DNA is TGCGCCAGCAGCTTTGACAGTACTGGCTACACCTTC. This encodes CASSFDSTGYTF.

CDR3 region: CASSSGRQFYEQYF. CDR3 sequence (DNA): TGCGCCAGCAGCTCCGGAAGACAATTCTACGAGCAGTACTTC. The rearrangement links TRBV5-1 to TRBJ2-7; D is ambiguous. V dropped 3 bases and J dropped 3 bases, with 13 bases sitting between them. CDR1 and CDR2 from the germline V gene are SGHRS and YFSETQ. CDR3 length: 14 residues.